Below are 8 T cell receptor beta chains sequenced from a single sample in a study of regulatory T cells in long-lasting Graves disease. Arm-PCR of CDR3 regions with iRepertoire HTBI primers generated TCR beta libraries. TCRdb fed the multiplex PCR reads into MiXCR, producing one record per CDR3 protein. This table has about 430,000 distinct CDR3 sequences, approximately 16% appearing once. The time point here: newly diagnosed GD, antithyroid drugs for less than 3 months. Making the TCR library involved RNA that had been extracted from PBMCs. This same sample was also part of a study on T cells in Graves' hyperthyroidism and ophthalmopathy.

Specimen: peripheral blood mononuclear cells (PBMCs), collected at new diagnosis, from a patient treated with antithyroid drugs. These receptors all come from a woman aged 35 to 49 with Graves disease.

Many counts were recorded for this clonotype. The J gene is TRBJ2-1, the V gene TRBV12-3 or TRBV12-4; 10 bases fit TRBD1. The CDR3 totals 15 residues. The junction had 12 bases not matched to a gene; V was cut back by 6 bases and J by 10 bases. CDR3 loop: CASRQTRDRGLEQFF. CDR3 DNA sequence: TGTGCCAGCAGGCAGACCCGGGACAGGGGCCTCGAGCAGTTCTTC.

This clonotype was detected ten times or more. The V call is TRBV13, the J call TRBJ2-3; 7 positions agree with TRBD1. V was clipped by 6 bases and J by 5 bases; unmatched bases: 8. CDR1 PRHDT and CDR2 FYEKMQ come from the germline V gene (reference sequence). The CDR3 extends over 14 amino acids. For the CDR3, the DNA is TGTGCCAGCAGTTACAGGGGTGAGGGAGATACGCAGTATTTT. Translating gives CASSYRGEGDTQYF.

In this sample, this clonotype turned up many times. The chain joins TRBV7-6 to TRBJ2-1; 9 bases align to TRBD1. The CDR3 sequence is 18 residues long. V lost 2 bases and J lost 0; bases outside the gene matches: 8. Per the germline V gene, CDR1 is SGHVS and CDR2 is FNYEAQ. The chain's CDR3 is CASSLRTGGTSSYNEQFF. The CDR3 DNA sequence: TGTGCCAGCAGCTTACGAACAGGGGGCACCAGCTCCTACAATGAGCAGTTCTTC.

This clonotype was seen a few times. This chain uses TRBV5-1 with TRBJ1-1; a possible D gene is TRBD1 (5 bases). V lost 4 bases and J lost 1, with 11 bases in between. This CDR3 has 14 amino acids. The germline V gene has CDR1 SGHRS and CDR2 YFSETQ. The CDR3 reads CASSPRQTNTEAFF. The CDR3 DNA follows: TGCGCCAGCAGCCCCCGACAGACGAACACTGAAGCTTTCTTT.

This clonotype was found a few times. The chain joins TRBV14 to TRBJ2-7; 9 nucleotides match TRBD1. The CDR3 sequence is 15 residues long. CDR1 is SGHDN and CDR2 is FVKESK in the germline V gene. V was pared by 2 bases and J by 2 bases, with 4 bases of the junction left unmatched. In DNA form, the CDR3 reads TGTGCCAGCAGCCAAAAACGGACAGGGGCCTACGAGCAGTACTTC. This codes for CASSQKRTGAYEQYF.

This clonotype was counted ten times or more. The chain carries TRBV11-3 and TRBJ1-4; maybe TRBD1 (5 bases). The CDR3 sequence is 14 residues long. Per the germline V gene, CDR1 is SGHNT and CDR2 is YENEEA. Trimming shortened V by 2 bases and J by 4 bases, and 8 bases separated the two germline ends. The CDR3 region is CASSLPGSNEKLFF. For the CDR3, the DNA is TGTGCCAGCAGCTTACCAGGGAGTAATGAAAAACTGTTTTTT.

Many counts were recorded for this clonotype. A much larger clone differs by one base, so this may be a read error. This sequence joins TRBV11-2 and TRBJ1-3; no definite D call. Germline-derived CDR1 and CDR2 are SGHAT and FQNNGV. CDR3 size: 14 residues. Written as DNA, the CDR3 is TGTGCCAGCAGCTTAGATCCCAGTGGAAACACCACATATTTT. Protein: CASSLDPSGNTTYF.

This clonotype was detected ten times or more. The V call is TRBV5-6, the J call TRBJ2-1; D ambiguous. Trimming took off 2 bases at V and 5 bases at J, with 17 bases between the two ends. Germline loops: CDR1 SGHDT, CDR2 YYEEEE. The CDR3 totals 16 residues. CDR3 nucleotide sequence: TGTGCCAGCAGCTTCCCGCTTAGCCGGAGAGACAATGAGCAGTTCTTC. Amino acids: CASSFPLSRRDNEQFF. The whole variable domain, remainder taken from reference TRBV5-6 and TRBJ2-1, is DAGVTQSPTHLIKTRGQQVTLRCSPKSGHDTVSWYQQALGQGPQFIFQYYEEEERQRGNFPDRFSGHQFPNYSSELNVNALLLGDSALYLCASSFPLSRRDNEQFFGPGTRLTVL.